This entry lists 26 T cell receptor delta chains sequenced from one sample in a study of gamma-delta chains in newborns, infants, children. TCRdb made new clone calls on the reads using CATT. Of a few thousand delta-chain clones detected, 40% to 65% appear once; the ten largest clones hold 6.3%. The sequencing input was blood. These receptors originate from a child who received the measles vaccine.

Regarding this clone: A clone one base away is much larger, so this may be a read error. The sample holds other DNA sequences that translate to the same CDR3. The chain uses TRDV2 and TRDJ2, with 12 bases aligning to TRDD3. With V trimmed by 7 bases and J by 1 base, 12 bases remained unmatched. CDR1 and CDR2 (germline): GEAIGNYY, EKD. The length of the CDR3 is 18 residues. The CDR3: CACDALLGDTDLTAQLFF. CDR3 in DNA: TGTGCCTGCGACGCCCTACTGGGGGATACTGATTTGACAGCACAACTCTTCTTT.

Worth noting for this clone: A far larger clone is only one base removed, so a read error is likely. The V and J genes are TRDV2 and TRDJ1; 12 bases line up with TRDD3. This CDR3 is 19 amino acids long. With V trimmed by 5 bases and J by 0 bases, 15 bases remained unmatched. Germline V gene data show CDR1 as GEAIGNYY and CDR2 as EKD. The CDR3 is CACGTLNWGILGYTDKLIF. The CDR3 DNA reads TGTGCCTGTGGCACGCTAAACTGGGGGATACTGGGGTACACCGATAAACTCATCTTT.

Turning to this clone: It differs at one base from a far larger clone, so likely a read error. The CDR3 loop is CACDVLRDTDDKLIF. CDR3 nucleotide sequence: TGTGCCTGTGACGTACTGAGGGATACCGACGATAAACTCATCTTT. The chain has TRDV2 and TRDJ1; 7 nucleotides agree with TRDD3. This CDR3 region has 15 residues. CDR1 is GEAIGNYY and CDR2 is EKD in the germline V gene. V was clipped by 3 bases and J by 4 bases; unmatched bases: 10.

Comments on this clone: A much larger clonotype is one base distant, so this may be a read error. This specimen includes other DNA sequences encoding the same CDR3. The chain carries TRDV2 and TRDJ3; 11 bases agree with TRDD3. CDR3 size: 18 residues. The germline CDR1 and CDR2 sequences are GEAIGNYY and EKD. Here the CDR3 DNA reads TGTGCCTGTGACACTGGGGGATACGCCTCCTGGGACACCCGACAGATGTTTTTT. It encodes CACDTGGYASWDTRQMFF.

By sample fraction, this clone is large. The CDR3 DNA follows: TGTGCCTGTGACGGGTTGGGGGTCCCGTACACCGATAAACTCATCTTT. Protein sequence: CACDGLGVPYTDKLIF. The chain recombines TRDV2 with TRDJ1; possibly TRDD3 for D (6 bases). Trimming removed 3 bases at V and 0 bases at J, with 16 bases between. There are 16 residues in the CDR3. Germline CDR1 reads GEAIGNYY; CDR2 reads EKD.

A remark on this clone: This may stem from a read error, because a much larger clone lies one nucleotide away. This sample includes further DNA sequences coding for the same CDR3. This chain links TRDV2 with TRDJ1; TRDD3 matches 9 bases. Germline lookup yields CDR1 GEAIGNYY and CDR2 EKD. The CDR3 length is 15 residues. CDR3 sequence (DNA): TGTGCCTGCGACACCTGGGGGATTAAGAGCGATAAACTCATCTTT. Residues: CACDTWGIKSDKLIF.

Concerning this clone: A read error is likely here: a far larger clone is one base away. The CDR3 nucleotides read TGTGCCTGTGACGCCCTACTGGGGGATACCTGGGACACCCGACAGATGTTTTTC. It encodes CACDALLGDTWDTRQMFF. This chain connects TRDV2 to TRDJ3; TRDD3 matches at 11 bases. In germline, CDR1 is GEAIGNYY, CDR2 EKD. The ends lost 3 bases at V and 2 bases at J; junction bases unmatched: 5. The CDR3 sequence is 18 residues long.

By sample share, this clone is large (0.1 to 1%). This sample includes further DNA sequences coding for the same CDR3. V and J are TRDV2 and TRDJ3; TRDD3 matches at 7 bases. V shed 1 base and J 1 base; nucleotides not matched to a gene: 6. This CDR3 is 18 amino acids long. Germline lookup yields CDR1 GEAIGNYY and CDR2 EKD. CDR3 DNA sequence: TGTGCCTGTGACACGATGGGGGACCGATCCTGGGACACCCGACAGATGTTTTTC. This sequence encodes CACDTMGDRSWDTRQMFF.

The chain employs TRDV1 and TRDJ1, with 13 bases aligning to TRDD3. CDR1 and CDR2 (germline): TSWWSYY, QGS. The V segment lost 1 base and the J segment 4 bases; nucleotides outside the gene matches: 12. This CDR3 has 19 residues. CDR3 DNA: TGTGCTCTTGGGGAACCTCGCTCTGAGACTGGGGGATACGACGATAAACTCATCTTT. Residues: CALGEPRSETGGYDDKLIF.

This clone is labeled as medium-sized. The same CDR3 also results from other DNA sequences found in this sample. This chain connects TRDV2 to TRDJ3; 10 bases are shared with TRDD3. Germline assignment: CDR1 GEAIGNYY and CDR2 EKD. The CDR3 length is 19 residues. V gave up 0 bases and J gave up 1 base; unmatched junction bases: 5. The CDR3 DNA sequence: TGTGCCTGTGACACCCTGGGGGATAGCGGGTCCTGGGACACCCGACAGATGTTTTTC. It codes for CACDTLGDSGSWDTRQMFF.

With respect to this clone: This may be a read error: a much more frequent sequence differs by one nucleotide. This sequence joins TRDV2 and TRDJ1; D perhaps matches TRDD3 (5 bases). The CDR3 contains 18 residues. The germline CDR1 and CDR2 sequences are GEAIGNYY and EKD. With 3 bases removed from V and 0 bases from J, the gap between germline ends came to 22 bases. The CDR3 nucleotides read TGTGCCTGTGACGCGGTAGTGAGGATAGGGGGCTACACCGATAAACTCATCTTT. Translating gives CACDAVVRIGGYTDKLIF.

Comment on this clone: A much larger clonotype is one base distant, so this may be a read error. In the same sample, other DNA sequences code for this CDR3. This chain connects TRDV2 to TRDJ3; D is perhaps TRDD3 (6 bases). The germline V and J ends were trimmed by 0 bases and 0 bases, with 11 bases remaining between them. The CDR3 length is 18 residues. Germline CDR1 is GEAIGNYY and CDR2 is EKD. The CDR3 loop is CACDTVLGVSWDTRQMFF. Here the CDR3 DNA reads TGTGCCTGTGACACCGTACTGGGTGTCTCCTGGGACACCCGACAGATGTTTTTC.

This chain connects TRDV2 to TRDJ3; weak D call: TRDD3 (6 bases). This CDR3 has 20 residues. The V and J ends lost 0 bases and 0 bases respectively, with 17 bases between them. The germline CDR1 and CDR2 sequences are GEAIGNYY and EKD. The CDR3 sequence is CACDTVSGDLSSWDTRQMFF. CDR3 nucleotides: TGTGCCTGTGACACCGTCTCGGGGGACCTTAGCTCCTGGGACACCCGACAGATGTTTTTC.

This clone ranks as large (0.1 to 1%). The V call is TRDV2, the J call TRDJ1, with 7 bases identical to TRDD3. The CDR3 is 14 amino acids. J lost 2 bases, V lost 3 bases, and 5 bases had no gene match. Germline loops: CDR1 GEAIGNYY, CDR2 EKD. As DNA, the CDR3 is TGTGCCTGTGACTCCGTACTGGGGACCGATAAACTCATCTTT. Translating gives CACDSVLGTDKLIF.

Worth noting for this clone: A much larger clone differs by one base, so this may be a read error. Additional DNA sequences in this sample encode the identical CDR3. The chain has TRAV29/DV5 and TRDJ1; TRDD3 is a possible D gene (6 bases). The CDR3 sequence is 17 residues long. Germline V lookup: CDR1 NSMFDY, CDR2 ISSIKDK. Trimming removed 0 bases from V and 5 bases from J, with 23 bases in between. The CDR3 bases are TGTGCAGCAAGCGCGACCTACCCGTACTGGGAGACTGATAAACTCATCTTT. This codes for CAASATYPYWETDKLIF.

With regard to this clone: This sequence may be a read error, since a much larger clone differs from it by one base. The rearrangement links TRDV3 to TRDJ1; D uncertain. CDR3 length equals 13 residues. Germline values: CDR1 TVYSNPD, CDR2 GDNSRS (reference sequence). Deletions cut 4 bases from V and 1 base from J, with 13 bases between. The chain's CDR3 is CASLTVSTDKLIF. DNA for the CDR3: TGTGCCTCGCTTACTGTTTCCACCGATAAACTCATCTTT.

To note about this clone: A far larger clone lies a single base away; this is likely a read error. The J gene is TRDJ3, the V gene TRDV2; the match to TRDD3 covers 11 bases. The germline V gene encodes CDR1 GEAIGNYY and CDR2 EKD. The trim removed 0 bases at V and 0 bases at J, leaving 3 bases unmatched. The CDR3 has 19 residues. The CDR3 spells CACDTELGDSSWDTRQMFF. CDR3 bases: TGTGCCTGTGACACCGAACTGGGGGATAGCTCCTGGGACACCCGACAGATGTTTTTC.

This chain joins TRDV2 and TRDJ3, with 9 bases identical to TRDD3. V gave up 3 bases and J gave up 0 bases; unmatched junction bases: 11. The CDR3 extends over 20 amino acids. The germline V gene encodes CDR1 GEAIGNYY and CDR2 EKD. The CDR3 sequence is CACDRVLGEPSSWDTRQMFF. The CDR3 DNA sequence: TGTGCCTGTGACCGCGTACTGGGGGAGCCGAGCTCCTGGGACACCCGACAGATGTTTTTC.

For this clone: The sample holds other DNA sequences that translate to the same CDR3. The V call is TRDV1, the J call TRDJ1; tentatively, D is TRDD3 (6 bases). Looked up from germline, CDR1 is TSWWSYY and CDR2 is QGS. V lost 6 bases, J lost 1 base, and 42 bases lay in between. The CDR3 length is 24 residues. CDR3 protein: CALGEFVSWGFPFSHTGLTDKLIF. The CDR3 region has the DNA TGTGCTCTTGGAGAATTCGTCTCCTGGGGATTTCCTTTTTCACACACGGGGCTCACCGATAAACTCATCTTT.

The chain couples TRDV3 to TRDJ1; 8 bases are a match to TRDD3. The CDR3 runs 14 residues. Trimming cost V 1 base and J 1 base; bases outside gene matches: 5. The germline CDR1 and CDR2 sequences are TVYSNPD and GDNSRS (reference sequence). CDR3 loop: CAFTGGISTDKLIF. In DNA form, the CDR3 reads TGTGCCTTTACTGGGGGAATTTCCACCGATAAACTCATCTTT.

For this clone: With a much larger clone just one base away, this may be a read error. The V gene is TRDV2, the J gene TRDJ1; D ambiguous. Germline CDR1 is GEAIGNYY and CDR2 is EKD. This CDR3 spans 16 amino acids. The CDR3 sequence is CACDRLGTRNTNKLIF. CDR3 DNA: TGTGCCTGTGACAGGTTAGGAACTCGCAACACCAATAAACTCATCTTT.

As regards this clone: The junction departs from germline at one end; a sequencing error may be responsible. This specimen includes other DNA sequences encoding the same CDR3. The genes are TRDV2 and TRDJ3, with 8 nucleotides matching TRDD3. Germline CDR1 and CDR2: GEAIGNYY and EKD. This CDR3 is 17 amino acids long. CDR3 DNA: TGTGCCTGTGACAGTACTGGGGGCTCCTGGGACACCCGACAGACGTTTTTC. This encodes CACDSTGGSWDTRQTFF.

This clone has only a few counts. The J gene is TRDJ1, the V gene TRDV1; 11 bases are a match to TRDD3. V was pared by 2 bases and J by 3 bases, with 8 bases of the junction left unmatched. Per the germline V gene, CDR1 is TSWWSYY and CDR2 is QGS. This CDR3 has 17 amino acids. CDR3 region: CALGENGGGYAADKLIF. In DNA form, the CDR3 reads TGTGCTCTTGGGGAAAACGGTGGGGGATACGCCGCCGATAAACTCATCTTT.

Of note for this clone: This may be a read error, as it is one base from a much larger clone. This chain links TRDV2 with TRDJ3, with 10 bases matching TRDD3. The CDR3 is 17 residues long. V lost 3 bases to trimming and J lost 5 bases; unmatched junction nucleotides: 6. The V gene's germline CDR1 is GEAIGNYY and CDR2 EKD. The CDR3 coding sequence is TGTGCCTGTGACCATACTGGGGGATCCCGGGACACCCGACAGATGTTTTTC. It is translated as CACDHTGGSRDTRQMFF.

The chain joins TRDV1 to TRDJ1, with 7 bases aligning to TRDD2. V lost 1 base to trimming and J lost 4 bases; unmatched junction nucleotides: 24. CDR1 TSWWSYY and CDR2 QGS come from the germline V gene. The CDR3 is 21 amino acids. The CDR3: CALGEPPSFFGEGHAFDKLIF. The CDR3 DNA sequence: TGTGCTCTTGGGGAACCGCCTTCCTTTTTCGGAGAGGGACACGCCTTCGATAAACTCATCTTT.

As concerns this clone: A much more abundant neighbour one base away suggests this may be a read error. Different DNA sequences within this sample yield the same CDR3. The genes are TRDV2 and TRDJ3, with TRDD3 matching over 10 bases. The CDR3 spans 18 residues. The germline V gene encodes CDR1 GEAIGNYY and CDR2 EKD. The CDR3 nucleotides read TGTGCCTGCGACACTGGGGGATTCAGCTCCTGGGACACCCGACAGATGTTTTTC. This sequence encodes CACDTGGFSSWDTRQMFF.